This TCR beta chain was recorded in a study of PD-L1 blockade in urothelial cancer (TCRdb year 2017). About the investigation overall: All patients started therapy in about 2014 and received atezolizumab 1,200 mg intravenously every 3 weeks. About 90% of the roughly 29 patients were identified as males with urothelial cancer of bladder origin, and a prior smoking history was reported by 18 of 29 patients. An ECOG performance status of 0 or 1 was recorded for the patients, and 0 to 3 prior chemotherapy regimens had been received by the patients. Blood samples were analyzed 3 weeks after the start of treatment (second dose) and 6 weeks after the start of treatment. A median of about 150,000 T cells and some 84,000 unique TCRs was obtained from blood samples, and a median clonality of around 0.072 was observed. The study was an exploratory multi-omic analysis of somatic, immune and clinical correlates of response to PD-L1 blockade with atezolizumab in urothelial cancer. Pretreatment tumor samples, along with matched peripheral blood serially collected before and after atezolizumab treatment, were subjected to TCR sequencing. Durable clinical benefit was defined as progression-free survival longer than 6 months, and TCR features were also tested against progression-free and overall survival. In the same patients, pretreatment tumors underwent whole exome sequencing and RNA sequencing in addition to TCR sequencing. Nine patients achieved durable clinical benefit and about 19 did not. Twenty-nine patients had pretreatment blood TCR-seq, about 24 had at least one posttreatment blood collection, and about 24 had tumor TCR-seq.

The cohort included 25 to 30 patients with locally advanced or metastatic urothelial carcinoma who were treated at Memorial Sloan Kettering on a trial protocol. Peripheral blood mononuclear cells were collected from each patient pretreatment and during treatment, giving between 1 and 8 total time points per patient. The Qiagen DNeasy Blood extraction kit was used to purify genomic DNA from total PBMCs and from tumor samples. PBMCs were collected pretreatment and during treatment, and were isolated and stored as previously described. CDR1 and CDR2 are read off the germline V gene as SGHAT and FQNNGV. The CDR3 measures 14 amino acids from cysteine to phenylalanine. The kept DNA is CDR3 alone, 42 bases in frame from the first base. The trim is 5 bases for V and 0 bases for J, with a gap of 11 bases between the germline ends. To estimate absolute template abundance from read counts, synthetic TCR analog templates were spiked into each PCR. The immunoSEQ assay used bias-controlled V and J gene primers to amplify TCRbeta CDR3 regions from genomic DNA. Sequencing of rearranged TCRbeta segments was done at approximately 20X coverage. Per the authors' processing: Sequencing errors were corrected by clustering, and CDR3s were annotated against IMGT so that V, D and J genes could be assigned. Downstream analyses used only productive TCRbeta rearrangements and left out out-of-frame or stop-codon sequences. Clonality was computed as one minus Shannon entropy normalized by the log of the number of unique productive sequences. Clones differing between time points or between blood and tumor were identified using Fisher's exact test with Benjamini-Hochberg correction, with an adjusted p below 0.01 applied as the threshold. What TCRdb holds here is the immuneACCESS table cut down to in-frame rearrangements. Part of the clones is not present; checked against another copy, under half of the missing clones reflect an unresolved V gene, and the others are unexplained. V, J and clone size reflect that table, while D and trimming were determined from the DNA. The sample table contains tens of thousands of clones; only one count was recorded for approximately 78% of them. Approximately 3% of the sample goes to the ten largest clones.

Comments on this clone: It has no known antigen specificity. No base quality information exists; no much larger clone differs at one position.

Broader findings and caveats from the paper: Improved progression-free and overall survival was found to be associated with pretreatment peripheral blood TCR clonality below the median. Greater expansion of tumor-associated TCR clones in peripheral blood 3 weeks after the start of treatment was observed in patients with durable benefit (n ≈ 24, p = 0.022). Because of the small sample size (n ≈ 29) and the many exploratory analyses performed, the results are intended to be regarded as hypothesis-generating.

The rearrangement joined TRBV11-2 to TRBJ2-7, and possibly TRBD2, on 5 matching bases. Sequencing used PBMCs, obtained around atezolizumab (anti-PD-L1) treatment. This receptor was identified in a man aged 70 or older with urothelial cancer. The CDR3 here reads CASSLARSSYEQYF. In nucleotides, the sequence is TGTGCCAGCAGCCTAGCACGGAGCTCCTACGAGCAGTACTTC.